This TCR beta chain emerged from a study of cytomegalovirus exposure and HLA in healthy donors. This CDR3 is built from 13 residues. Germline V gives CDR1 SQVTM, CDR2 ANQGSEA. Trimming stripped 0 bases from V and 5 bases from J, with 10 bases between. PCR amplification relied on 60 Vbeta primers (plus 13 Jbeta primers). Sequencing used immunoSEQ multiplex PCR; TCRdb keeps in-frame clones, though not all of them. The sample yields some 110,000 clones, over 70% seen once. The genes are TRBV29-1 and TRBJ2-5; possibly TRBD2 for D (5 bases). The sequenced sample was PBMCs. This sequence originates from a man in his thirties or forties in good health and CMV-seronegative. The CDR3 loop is CSVEDGLRETQYF. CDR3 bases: TGCAGCGTTGAAGATGGACTGAGGGAGACCCAGTACTTC.